Listed below are T cell receptor beta chains from one sample, sequenced in a study of T-cell memory formation after mild COVID-19. TCRdb called the 5' RACE reads again in MiXCR, with one record for every CDR3 protein. The table shows a few hundred thousand distinct CDR3 sequences, with around 15% occurring only once. The source material was PBMCs or a T cell subset sorted from them (not recorded which). The receptors shown here come from a man between 18 and 29 years old who had mild COVID-19 (a few samples of this study predate the infection). Cell type and time point are not known. CDR3s include the opening cysteine and the closing phenylalanine or tryptophan. Fields, in order: clone size, J gene, D gene, V gene, CDR3 DNA, CDR3 protein. The D gene is left open where the match is weak. Some rows mark clone size as missing; the rest say once, few, many or name a class of expanded clone.

size: -
J: TRBJ1-4
D: TRBD1
V: TRBV12-3/TRBV12-4
DNA: TGTGCCAGCAGTTTTAGACAGGGCGAAAAACTGTTTTTT
CDR3: CASSFRQGEKLFF

size: many
J: TRBJ2-5
D: -
V: TRBV7-8
DNA: TGTGCCAGCAGCCCCTCGGAGACCCAGTACTTC
CDR3: CASSPSETQYF

size: many
J: TRBJ2-2
D: -
V: TRBV20-1
DNA: TGCAGTGCTAGGGCCGGATTCACCGGGGAGCTGTTTTTT
CDR3: CSARAGFTGELFF

size: -
J: TRBJ1-6
D: -
V: TRBV6-5
DNA: TGTGCCAGCAGTTACGCCATAACTTCACCCCTCCACTTT
CDR3: CASSYAITSPLHF

size: few
J: TRBJ1-1
D: TRBD1
V: TRBV20-1
DNA: TGCAGTGCTCTCGGACAGGGAGGTAGGACTGAAGCTTTCTTT
CDR3: CSALGQGGRTEAFF

size: many
J: TRBJ1-2
D: -
V: TRBV28
DNA: TGTGCCAGCAGTCCATCGGTGGGTGGTTGGGGCTACACCTTC
CDR3: CASSPSVGGWGYTF

size: few
J: TRBJ1-2
D: -
V: TRBV5-6
DNA: TGTGCCAGCAGCTTGGGGGGGACCACGCAAGACTATGGCTACACCTTC
CDR3: CASSLGGTTQDYGYTF

size: -
J: TRBJ2-5
D: TRBD2
V: TRBV7-3
DNA: TGTGCCAGCAGCTTGACGGGAGGTTTATCAGGCGAGACCCAGTACTTC
CDR3: CASSLTGGLSGETQYF

size: -
J: TRBJ2-1
D: TRBD2
V: TRBV10-3
DNA: TGTGCCATCAGTGAGTCTAGGATAGTAGCGGGCAGCTCCTACAATGAGCAGTTCTTC
CDR3: CAISESRIVAGSSYNEQFF

size: -
J: TRBJ2-1
D: TRBD1
V: TRBV10-2
DNA: TGCGCCAGCAACCCGACAGGGAATAATGAGCAGTTCTTC
CDR3: CASNPTGNNEQFF

size: -
J: TRBJ2-5
D: -
V: TRBV7-7
DNA: TGTGCTAGCAGCTTAACTGCGAGGGAAGAGACCCAGTACTTC
CDR3: CASSLTAREETQYF

size: many
J: TRBJ2-2
D: TRBD2
V: TRBV4-3
DNA: TGCGCCAGCAGCCTCGCGAGGCTAGCGGGGGGCCGGGCCGGGGAGCTGTTTTTT
CDR3: CASSLARLAGGRAGELFF

size: few
J: TRBJ2-5
D: TRBD2
V: TRBV7-9
DNA: TGTGCCAGCAGCTTCGGACTAGCGCCTCCGGGGACCCAGTACTTC
CDR3: CASSFGLAPPGTQYF

size: few
J: TRBJ2-5
D: -
V: TRBV5-1
DNA: TGCGCCAGCACCCCCGGCAGCGCAGGAGAGACCCAGTACTTC
CDR3: CASTPGSAGETQYF

size: few
J: TRBJ2-1
D: TRBD2
V: TRBV29-1
DNA: TGCAGCGTTGAACAGGGACTAGCCTTCTACAATGAGCAGTTCTTC
CDR3: CSVEQGLAFYNEQFF

size: -
J: TRBJ1-2
D: -
V: TRBV3-1
DNA: TGTGCCAGCAGCCGTCGGATCGTTCACCGCGACTATGGCTACACCTTC
CDR3: CASSRRIVHRDYGYTF

size: -
J: TRBJ1-1
D: TRBD1
V: TRBV5-1
DNA: TGCGCCAGCAGCTTGGGGACAGGATGGAACACTGAAGCTTTCTTT
CDR3: CASSLGTGWNTEAFF

size: -
J: TRBJ2-1
D: TRBD1
V: TRBV7-2
DNA: TGTGCCAGCAGTGGACAGGGGAAAAGCTCCTACAATGAGCAGTTCTTC
CDR3: CASSGQGKSSYNEQFF

size: -
J: TRBJ1-2
D: -
V: TRBV6-5
DNA: TGTGCCAGCGGGGTCCGCTATGGCTACACCTTC
CDR3: CASGVRYGYTF

size: few
J: TRBJ1-1
D: -
V: TRBV5-1
DNA: TGCGCCAGCAGCTTCTATATGACGAACACTGAAGCTTTCTTT
CDR3: CASSFYMTNTEAFF

size: -
J: TRBJ2-2
D: -
V: TRBV7-3
DNA: TGTGCCAGCAGCTTACTGCAGAGGCCCGGGGAGCTGTTTTTT
CDR3: CASSLLQRPGELFF

size: -
J: TRBJ2-7
D: -
V: TRBV4-2
DNA: TGTGCCAGCAGCCACCCGGGGGGCTTCTACGAGCAGTACTTC
CDR3: CASSHPGGFYEQYF

size: -
J: TRBJ2-3
D: -
V: TRBV4-2
DNA: TGTGCCAGCAGCCCCGGTGGTCGCGATACGCAGTATTTT
CDR3: CASSPGGRDTQYF

size: -
J: TRBJ2-1
D: TRBD2
V: TRBV29-1
DNA: TGCAGCGTTGTGGGACTAGCGGGGGGCAATGAGCAGTTCTTC
CDR3: CSVVGLAGGNEQFF

size: -
J: TRBJ2-3
D: TRBD1
V: TRBV7-6
DNA: TGTGCCAGCAGCTTAGATCCGACAGGGCCTTGGGATACGCAGTATTTT
CDR3: CASSLDPTGPWDTQYF

size: -
J: TRBJ2-3
D: -
V: TRBV5-4
DNA: TGTGCCAGCAGCCTCGGGGGAGTAAGGACAGATACGCAGTATTTT
CDR3: CASSLGGVRTDTQYF

size: few
J: TRBJ2-3
D: -
V: TRBV4-1
DNA: TGCGCCAGCAGCCAAGAAACGACTCCTGGCACAGATACGCAGTATTTT
CDR3: CASSQETTPGTDTQYF

size: -
J: TRBJ2-1
D: -
V: TRBV7-8
DNA: TGTGCCAGCAGCTCCCACAGGGTAACGAATGAGCAGTTCTTC
CDR3: CASSSHRVTNEQFF